The 17 T cell receptor beta chains presented below share a single source sample, sequenced in a study of early T cells in non-severe SARS-CoV-2 infection. TCRdb itself ran the 5' RACE reads through MiXCR, one entry per CDR3 protein. The sample has about 22,000 distinct CDR3 sequences; 3.6% are singletons. Sequencing was done on a sample of whole blood. The receptors come from an adult who was a healthcare worker with PCR-confirmed SARS-CoV-2 infection or an uninfected control (not recorded which).

This clonotype was observed at least ten times. This chain uses TRBV5-1 with TRBJ1-5; perhaps TRBD1 as D (5 bases). Germline lookup yields CDR1 SGHRS and CDR2 YFSETQ. With 1 base removed from V and 4 bases from J, the gap between germline ends came to 12 bases. CDR3 length: 15 residues. CDR3 in DNA: TGCGCCAGCAGCTTGCGGGCAGGGCCGAATCAGCCCCAGCATTTT. Its translation is CASSLRAGPNQPQHF.

This clonotype showed up many times. The chain couples TRBV7-2 to TRBJ2-6; 8 bases are a match to TRBD1. This CDR3 has 15 amino acids. The germline CDR1 and CDR2 sequences are SGHTA and FQGNSA. J lost 4 bases, V lost 5 bases, and 4 bases had no gene match. The CDR3 DNA is TGTGCCAGCAGCCCGGACAGGGTAGGGGCCAACGTCCTGACTTTC. This codes for CASSPDRVGANVLTF.

This clonotype has a handful of counts. The chain carries TRBV7-2 and TRBJ2-5; no clear D. V was shortened by 5 bases and J by 2 bases, with 3 bases between the two germline ends. The CDR3 is 11 residues long. CDR1 is SGHTA and CDR2 is FQGNSA in the germline V gene. The CDR3 nucleotides are TGTGCCAGCAGCAAGCAAGAGACCCAGTACTTC. Translation: CASSKQETQYF.

This clonotype was recorded many times. The chain carries TRBV28 and TRBJ2-5; D call uncertain. The CDR3 is 15 amino acids. V was trimmed by 4 bases and J by 5 bases, leaving 17 bases between them. Germline-derived CDR1 and CDR2 are MDHEN and SYDVKM. The CDR3 bases are TGTGCCAGCAGTTCCCCCGGACCCCATCAGGAGACCCAGTACTTC. Protein sequence: CASSSPGPHQETQYF.

This clonotype was seen repeatedly, ten times or more. This chain links TRBV7-2 with TRBJ2-7, with TRBD1 matching 9 bases. Germline V gives CDR1 SGHTA, CDR2 FQGNSA. The trim removed 5 bases at V and 2 bases at J, leaving 4 bases unmatched. The CDR3 is 14 amino acids. CDR3 DNA sequence: TGTGCCAGCAGCCCGGGACAGGGAACCTACGAGCAGTACTTC. Amino acid sequence: CASSPGQGTYEQYF.

This clonotype was seen repeatedly, ten times or more. This chain links TRBV20-1 with TRBJ1-2; D may be TRBD1 (5 bases). Between the trimmed V and J ends, which lost 6 bases and 8 bases, there was a span of 16 bases. The CDR3 sequence is 12 residues long. Germline values: CDR1 DFQATT, CDR2 SNEGSKA (reference sequence). CDR3 loop: CSASTPGKGYTF. The CDR3 coding sequence is TGCAGTGCCAGTACACCAGGGAAAGGCTACACCTTC.

This clonotype was picked up many times. V usage is TRBV27 and J usage is TRBJ1-1; D not certain. Germline V gene data show CDR1 as MNHEY and CDR2 as SMNVEV (reference sequence). V was pared by 6 bases and J by 3 bases, with 8 bases between. The CDR3 length is 12 residues. This chain's CDR3 is CASRTGYTEAFF. CDR3 DNA: TGTGCCAGCAGAACTGGGTACACTGAAGCTTTCTTT.

This clonotype has ten or more counts. The chain carries TRBV6-6 and TRBJ1-1; no firm D call. Between the trimmed V and J ends, which lost 4 bases and 0 bases, there was a span of 6 bases. The CDR3 covers 13 residues. Germline values: CDR1 MNHNY, CDR2 SVGAGI (reference sequence). CDR3 residues: CASSLQLNTEAFF. Here the CDR3 DNA reads TGTGCCAGCAGTTTACAATTGAACACTGAAGCTTTCTTT.

This clonotype has at least ten counts. The chain employs TRBV7-6 and TRBJ1-1; D not certain. V was clipped by 6 bases and J by 4 bases, with 12 bases between them. Looked up from germline, CDR1 is SGHVS and CDR2 is FNYEAQ. This CDR3 has 13 residues. CDR3: CASSKEVSTEAFF. CDR3 nucleotides: TGTGCCAGCAGTAAGGAAGTGTCCACTGAAGCTTTCTTT.

The chain employs TRBV11-2 and TRBJ2-3, with D perhaps TRBD1 (5 bases). Looked up from germline, CDR1 is SGHAT and CDR2 is FQNNGV. Trimming took 2 bases from V and 2 from J, leaving 17 bases between them. CDR3 length equals 17 residues. For the CDR3, the DNA is TGTGCCAGCAGCTTACACCTAACAGGCGGATCCACAGATACGCAGTATTTT. It specifies CASSLHLTGGSTDTQYF.

This clonotype was picked up many times. The chain uses TRBV29-1 and TRBJ1-1; D is possibly TRBD1 (6 bases). V was cut by 6 bases and J by 3 bases, with 17 bases left in between. Germline loops: CDR1 SQVTM, CDR2 ANQGSEA. There are 14 residues in the CDR3. The CDR3 reads CSVGGGAQDTEAFF. The DNA of the CDR3 is TGCAGCGTCGGAGGGGGGGCGCAGGACACTGAAGCTTTCTTT. The variable domain in full, completed from reference TRBV29-1 and TRBJ1-1, reads SAVISQKPSRDICQRGTSLTIQCQVDSQVTMMFWYRQQPGQSLTLIATANQGSEATYESGFVIDKFPISRPNLTFSTLTVSNMSPEDSSIYLCSVGGGAQDTEAFFGQGTRLTVV.

This clonotype was recorded many times. V usage is TRBV28 and J usage is TRBJ1-5; D is uncertain. Germline CDR1 is MDHEN and CDR2 is SYDVKM. There are 11 residues in the CDR3. V was clipped by 5 bases and J by 11 bases, with 10 bases between them. CDR3 sequence (DNA): TGTGCCAGCAGTGACCCCCGGACCCAGCATTTT. It specifies CASSDPRTQHF.

The table lists this clonotype with many counts. The chain has TRBV7-8 and TRBJ1-5; tentative D call: TRBD1 (5 bases). Trimming left V 1 base short and J 2 bases short, with 12 bases between. Germline V gives CDR1 SGHVS, CDR2 FQNEAQ. This CDR3 spans 16 amino acids. The CDR3 nucleotides are TGTGCCAGCAGCTTAGTCGAGGGGTCGGGCAATCAGCCCCAGCATTTT. This sequence encodes CASSLVEGSGNQPQHF.

In its sample, this clonotype was seen many times. The chain couples TRBV7-2 to TRBJ2-2; 7 bases match TRBD1. The V gene's germline CDR1 is SGHTA and CDR2 FQGNSA. The CDR3 sequence is 14 residues long. Trimming at V came to 4 bases and at J to 7 bases, leaving 6 bases not matched to a gene. CDR3 DNA sequence: TGTGCCAGCAGCTCCACAGGGGCGGGCGGGGAGCTGTTTTTT. It yields the protein CASSSTGAGGELFF.

This clonotype was seen ten or more times. This chain joins TRBV21-1 and TRBJ1-5. TRBV21-1 is listed as a pseudogene. The CDR3 has 12 amino acids. In DNA, the CDR3 is TGTGCCCAACTACTTAGCAATCAGCCCCAGCATTTT. Translating gives CAQLLSNQPQHF.

This clonotype was observed at least ten times. This chain connects TRBV7-2 to TRBJ1-2; no reliable D call. This CDR3 has 15 amino acids. The germline V and J ends were trimmed by 6 bases and 5 bases, with 19 bases remaining between them. Germline V gene data show CDR1 as SGHTA and CDR2 as FQGNSA. CDR3 sequence: CASSSQVGRNYGYTF. For the CDR3, the DNA is TGTGCCAGCAGTTCGCAGGTGGGGAGGAATTATGGCTACACCTTC.

Concerning this clonotype itself: Given a much more abundant clone one base away, this may be a read error. The chain recombines TRBV4-1 with TRBJ1-1; weak D call: TRBD1 (6 bases). The CDR3 is made up of 13 amino acids. V lost 8 bases to trimming and J lost 1 base, with 11 bases between them. From germline, CDR1 is MGHRA and CDR2 YSYEKL. CDR3 residues: CASAGHRNTEAFF. Written as DNA, the CDR3 is TGCGCCAGCGCGGGACACCGGAACACTGAAGCTTTCTTT.